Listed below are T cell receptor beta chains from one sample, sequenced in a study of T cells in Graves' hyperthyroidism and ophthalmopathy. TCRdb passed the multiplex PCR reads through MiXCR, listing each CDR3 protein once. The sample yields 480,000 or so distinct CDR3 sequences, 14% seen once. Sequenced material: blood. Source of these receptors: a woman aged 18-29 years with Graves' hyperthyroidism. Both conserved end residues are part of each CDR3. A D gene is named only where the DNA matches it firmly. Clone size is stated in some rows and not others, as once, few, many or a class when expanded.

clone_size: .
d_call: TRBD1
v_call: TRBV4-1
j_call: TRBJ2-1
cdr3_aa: CASSQDWDRGIEQFF
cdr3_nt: TGCGCCAGCAGCCAAGATTGGGACAGGGGGATTGAGCAGTTCTTC

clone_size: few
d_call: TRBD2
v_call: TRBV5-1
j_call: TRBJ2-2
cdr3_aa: CASSQIRLSGSTGELFF
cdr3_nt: TGCGCCAGCAGCCAAATAAGGCTAAGCGGGAGTACCGGGGAGCTGTTTTTT

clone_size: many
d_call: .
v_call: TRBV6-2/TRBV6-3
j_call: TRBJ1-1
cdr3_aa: CASSSALGMAEAFF
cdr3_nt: TGTGCCAGCAGTTCGGCTTTGGGGATGGCTGAAGCTTTCTTT

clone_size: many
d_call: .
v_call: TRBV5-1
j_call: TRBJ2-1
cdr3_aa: CASTFGGGIDEQFF
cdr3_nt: TGCGCCAGCACGTTCGGAGGGGGGATCGATGAGCAGTTCTTC

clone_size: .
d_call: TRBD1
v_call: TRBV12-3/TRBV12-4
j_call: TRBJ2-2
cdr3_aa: CASSSQAGQGFSGELFF
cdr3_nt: TGTGCCAGCAGTTCCCAGGCGGGACAGGGTTTTTCGGGGGAGCTGTTTTTT

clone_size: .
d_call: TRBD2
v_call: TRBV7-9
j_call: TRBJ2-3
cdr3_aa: CASSHRYSGGPDTQYF
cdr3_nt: TGTGCCAGCAGCCACCGTTACTCGGGAGGACCAGATACGCAGTATTTT

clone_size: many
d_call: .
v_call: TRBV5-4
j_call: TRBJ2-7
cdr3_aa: CASSLEDGAYEQYF
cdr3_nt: TGTGCCAGCAGCCTCGAGGATGGGGCCTACGAGCAGTACTTC

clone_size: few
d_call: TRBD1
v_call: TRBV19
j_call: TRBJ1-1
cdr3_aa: CASKGQDFNTEALF
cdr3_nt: TGTGCCAGCAAGGGACAGGACTTTAACACTGAAGCTCTCTTT

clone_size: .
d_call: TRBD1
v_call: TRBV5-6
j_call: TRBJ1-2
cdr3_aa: CASSLGQGEYGYTF
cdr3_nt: TGTGCCAGCAGCTTGGGACAGGGCGAGTATGGCTACACCTTC

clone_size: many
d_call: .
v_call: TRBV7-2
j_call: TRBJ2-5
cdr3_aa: CASTGSGRAQTQYF
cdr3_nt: TGTGCCAGCACCGGGAGTGGCAGGGCACAGACCCAGTACTTC

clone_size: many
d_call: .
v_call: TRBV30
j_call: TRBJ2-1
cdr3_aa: CASRRSSYNEQFF
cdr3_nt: TGTGCCTCCAGGAGGAGCTCCTACAATGAGCAGTTCTTC

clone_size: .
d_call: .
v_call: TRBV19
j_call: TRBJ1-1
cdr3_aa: CASSKEGSNTEAFF
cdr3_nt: TGTGCCAGTAGTAAGGAAGGCTCGAACACTGAAGCTTTCTTT

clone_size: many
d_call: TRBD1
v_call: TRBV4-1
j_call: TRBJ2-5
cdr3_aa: CASSQPRTGFQETQYF
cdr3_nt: TGCGCCAGCAGCCAACCCAGGACAGGGTTCCAAGAGACCCAGTACTTC

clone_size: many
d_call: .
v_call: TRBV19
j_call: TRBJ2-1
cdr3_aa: CASSTPRGAVRRGDEQFF
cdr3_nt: TGTGCCAGTAGTACCCCGCGAGGCGCGGTACGACGAGGGGATGAGCAGTTCTTC

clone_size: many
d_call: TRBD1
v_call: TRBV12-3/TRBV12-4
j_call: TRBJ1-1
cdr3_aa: CASANRQGGAFF
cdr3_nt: TGTGCCAGCGCCAACCGCCAGGGGGGGGCTTTCTTT

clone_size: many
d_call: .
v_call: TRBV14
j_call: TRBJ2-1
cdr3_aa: CASSQAGSEQFF
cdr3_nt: TGTGCCAGCAGCCAAGCAGGCAGTGAGCAGTTCTTC

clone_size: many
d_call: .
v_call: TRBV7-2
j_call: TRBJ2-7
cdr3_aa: CASSFAPSQGYEQYF
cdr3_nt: TGTGCCAGCAGCTTCGCGCCTTCACAGGGCTACGAGCAGTACTTC

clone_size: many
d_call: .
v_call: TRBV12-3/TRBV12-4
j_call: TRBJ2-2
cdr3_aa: CASSFGGNGELFF
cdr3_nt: TGTGCCAGCAGTTTCGGCGGTAACGGGGAGCTGTTTTTT

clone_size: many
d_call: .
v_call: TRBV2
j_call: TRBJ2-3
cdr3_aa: CASSDPRDITDTQYF
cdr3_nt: TGTGCCAGCAGTGACCCCCGGGACATCACAGATACGCAGTATTTT

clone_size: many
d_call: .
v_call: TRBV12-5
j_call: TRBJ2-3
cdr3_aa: CASAVDGPTDTQYF
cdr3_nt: TGTGCTAGTGCCGTCGACGGTCCCACAGATACGCAGTATTTT

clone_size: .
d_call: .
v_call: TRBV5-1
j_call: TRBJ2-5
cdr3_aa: CASSLGPLVASQETQYF
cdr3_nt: TGCGCCAGCAGCCTCGGGCCCCTAGTAGCGTCCCAAGAGACCCAGTACTTC

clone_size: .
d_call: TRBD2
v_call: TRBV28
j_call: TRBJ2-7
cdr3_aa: CASSLDLSSGSGTYEQYF
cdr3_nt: TGTGCCAGCAGTTTGGACTTGAGTAGCGGGAGTGGGACCTACGAGCAGTACTTC